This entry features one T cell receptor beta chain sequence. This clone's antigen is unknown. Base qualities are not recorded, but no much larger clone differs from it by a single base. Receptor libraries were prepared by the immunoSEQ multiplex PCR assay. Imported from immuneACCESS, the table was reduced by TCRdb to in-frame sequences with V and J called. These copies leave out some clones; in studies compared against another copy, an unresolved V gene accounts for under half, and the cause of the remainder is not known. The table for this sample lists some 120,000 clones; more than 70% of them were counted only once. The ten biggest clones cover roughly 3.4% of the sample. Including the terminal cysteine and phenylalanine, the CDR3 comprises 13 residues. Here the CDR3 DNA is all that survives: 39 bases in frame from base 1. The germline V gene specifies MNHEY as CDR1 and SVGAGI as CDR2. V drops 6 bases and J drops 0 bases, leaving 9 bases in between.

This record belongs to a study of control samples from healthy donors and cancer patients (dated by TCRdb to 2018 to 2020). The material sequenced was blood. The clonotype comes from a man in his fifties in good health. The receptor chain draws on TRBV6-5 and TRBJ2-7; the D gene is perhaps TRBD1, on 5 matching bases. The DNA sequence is TGTGCCAGCAGAGGGGTAGGCTCCTACGAGCAGTACTTC. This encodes CASRGVGSYEQYF.